Below are 22 T cell receptor beta chains sequenced from a single sample in a study of Ad26.COV2.S vaccination and SARS-CoV-2 variants. Some clones are missing from TCRdb's copy, which holds only in-frame ones; the method was immunoSEQ multiplex PCR. The sample includes around 320,000 clones, about 86% of them seen just once. Treatment meaning: 19 received Ad26.COV2.S at low or high dose, single or two shots; 5 received placebo; per-sample allocation not given. The investigators took samples on day 63 after the first vaccine or placebo injection. The sample consisted of peripheral blood, taken in a trial of Ad26.COV2.S vaccine versus placebo. These receptors were taken from a person aged 18-60 years who received the Ad26.COV2.S COVID-19 vaccine or a placebo.

CDR3 in amino acids: CASSSRLAGGRTDTQYF. The CDR3 nucleotides read TGTGCCAGCAGCTCAAGACTAGCGGGGGGGCGAACAGATACGCAGTATTTT. The chain couples TRBV7-6 to TRBJ2-3; 14 bases align to TRBD2. J gave up 3 bases and V 4 bases, and 6 bases lay outside the gene matches. In germline, CDR1 is SGHVS, CDR2 FNYEAQ. The CDR3 length is 17 residues.

The gene calls are TRBV20-1 and TRBJ1-1; D is undetermined. The germline gives CDR1 DFQATT, CDR2 SNEGSKA (reference sequence). V was pared by 6 bases and J by 7 bases, with 9 bases between. The CDR3 is 10 amino acids. Here the CDR3 DNA reads TGCAGTGCCAGGCGAGATGAAGCTTTCTTT. Residues: CSARRDEAFF.

This clone was detected once. The CDR3 protein is CASSENIQVKSETQYF. CDR3 nucleotides: TGTGCCAGCAGCGAAAATATACAGGTTAAATCCGAGACCCAGTACTTC. The chain couples TRBV5-6 to TRBJ2-5, with TRBD1 as a possible D gene (5 bases). Germline CDR1 is SGHDT and CDR2 is YYEEEE. The length of the CDR3 is 16 residues. V was trimmed by 4 bases and J by 5 bases, leaving 21 bases between them. The whole variable domain, filled in from reference TRBV5-6 and TRBJ2-5, reads DAGVTQSPTHLIKTRGQQVTLRCSPKSGHDTVSWYQQALGQGPQFIFQYYEEEERQRGNFPDRFSGHQFPNYSSELNVNALLLGDSALYLCASSENIQVKSETQYFGPGTRLLVL.

CDR3 in DNA: TGTGCCAGCAGTCGCTACAGGGCGGGAACTGAAGCTTTCTTT. This codes for CASSRYRAGTEAFF. The rearrangement links TRBV6-5 to TRBJ1-1, with a tentative D call TRBD1 (6 bases). CDR3 length: 14 residues. Trimming pared 5 bases from V and 5 bases from J, leaving 15 bases between. Germline V gene data show CDR1 as MNHEY and CDR2 as SVGAGI.

The rearrangement joins TRBV6-5 to TRBJ1-4; tentatively, D is TRBD1 (6 bases). The CDR3 has 13 amino acids. V lost 5 bases, J lost 3 bases, and 7 bases lay in between. Germline V gene data show CDR1 as MNHEY and CDR2 as SVGAGI. As DNA, the CDR3 is TGTGCCAGCAGTAGACAGGCTAATGAAAAACTGTTTTTT. This sequence encodes CASSRQANEKLFF.

The chain recombines TRBV6-5 with TRBJ2-7; D gene unclear. The V gene lost 7 bases and the J gene lost 7 bases, with 8 bases spanning the gap. Germline-derived CDR1 and CDR2 are MNHEY and SVGAGI. The CDR3 totals 10 residues. CDR3 sequence (DNA): TGTGCCAGCACGTGGACGGAGCAGTACTTC. Translated, it gives CASTWTEQYF.

The chain is built from TRBV19 and TRBJ2-5, with D perhaps TRBD1 (7 bases). V lost 4 bases, J lost 5 bases, and 23 bases lay in between. CDR3 length: 17 amino acids. Germline loops: CDR1 LNHDA, CDR2 SQIVND (reference sequence). CDR3 nucleotide sequence: TGTGCCAGTAGTACGCCCCCCCAGACAGGGAGGACGGAGACCCAGTACTTC. It translates to CASSTPPQTGRTETQYF.

This chain uses TRBV6-2 or TRBV6-3 with TRBJ1-5; 8 nucleotides line up with TRBD1. This CDR3 comprises 16 residues. The V and J ends lost 0 bases and 3 bases, in that order; junction bases with no gene match: 4. Germline CDR1 is MNHEY and CDR2 is SVGEGT. The CDR3 here is CASSYSTGDPNQPQHF. The CDR3 region has the DNA TGTGCCAGCAGTTACTCGACAGGGGATCCCAATCAGCCCCAGCATTTT.

The V call is TRBV6-1, the J call TRBJ2-3; 9 nucleotides align to TRBD2. Germline lookup yields CDR1 MNHNS and CDR2 SASEGT. V was pared by 1 base and J by 2 bases, with 1 base of the junction left unmatched. The CDR3 length is 15 residues. The CDR3 DNA sequence: TGTGCCAGCAGTGAAGGACTAGCGGCCACAGATACGCAGTATTTT. Amino acids: CASSEGLAATDTQYF.

The CDR3 sequence: CASSYWDGQPQHF. The CDR3 region has the DNA TGTGCCAGCAGTTACTGGGACGGTCAGCCCCAGCATTTT. The chain joins TRBV6-6 to TRBJ1-5; tentatively, D is TRBD1 (5 bases). Deletions cut 1 base from V and 6 bases from J, with 7 bases between. The CDR3 runs 13 residues. Germline V gene data show CDR1 as MNHNY and CDR2 as SVGAGI (reference sequence).

The chain links TRBV7-8 to TRBJ2-7, with 9 bases fitting TRBD1. This CDR3 spans 14 amino acids. V trimming: 5 bases; J trimming: 5 bases; junction bases outside the gene matches: 7. CDR1 is SGHVS and CDR2 is FQNEAQ in the germline V gene. CDR3 sequence reads: CASSPSQGANEQYF. The CDR3 DNA reads TGTGCCAGCAGCCCCTCACAGGGGGCTAACGAGCAGTACTTC.

The rearrangement uses TRBV3-1 (or the pseudogene TRBV3-2) and TRBJ1-6, with TRBD1 as a possible D gene (5 bases). The V end was cut by 5 bases, the J end by 4 bases, with 9 bases between. CDR1 is LGHDT and CDR2 is YNNKEL in the germline V gene (reference sequence). The CDR3 has 14 amino acids. The CDR3 DNA reads as TGTGCCAGCAGCGGGGGAGGGTATAATTCACCCCTCCACTTT. It is translated as CASSGGGYNSPLHF.

The chain has TRBV18 and TRBJ2-1, with D possibly TRBD1 on 5 matching bases. The germline CDR1 and CDR2 sequences are KGHSH and LQKENI. The CDR3 has 13 amino acids. The V and J ends lost 4 bases and 5 bases respectively, with 9 bases between them. The CDR3 coding sequence is TGTGCCAGCTCACGTAACAGGAACAATGAGCAGTTCTTC. Translating it yields CASSRNRNNEQFF.

The chain carries TRBV6-5 and TRBJ1-2; no reliable D call. CDR3 length: 15 residues. V was trimmed by 6 bases and J by 3 bases, leaving 17 bases between them. In germline, CDR1 is MNHEY, CDR2 SVGAGI. The CDR3 reads CASSGGYGDYYGYTF. The DNA for the CDR3 is TGTGCCAGCAGCGGAGGGTATGGCGACTACTATGGCTACACCTTC.

The chain recombines TRBV5-1 with TRBJ2-3; D call uncertain. V gave up 0 bases and J gave up 4 bases, with 9 bases separating them. The CDR3 extends over 14 amino acids. Germline V gives CDR1 SGHRS, CDR2 YFSETQ. The CDR3 sequence: CASSLDGQSDTQYF. DNA of the CDR3: TGCGCCAGCAGCTTGGATGGGCAGTCAGATACGCAGTATTTT.

The chain employs TRBV9 and TRBJ1-3, with unresolved D. V was pared by 3 bases and J by 1 base, with 11 bases between. The CDR3 is 15 amino acids. CDR1 is SGDLS, CDR2 YYNGEE, per germline. The CDR3 here is CASSENTESGNTIYF. The CDR3 bases are TGTGCCAGCAGCGAGAACACAGAATCTGGAAACACCATATATTTT.

The chain's CDR3 is CASSPRESNQPQHF. The DNA of the CDR3 is TGTGCCAGCAGCCCCAGGGAAAGCAATCAGCCCCAGCATTTT. The chain uses TRBV27 and TRBJ1-5; maybe TRBD1 (5 bases). The CDR3 is 14 amino acids. CDR1 and CDR2 from the germline V gene are MNHEY and SMNVEV (reference sequence). Trimming removed 6 bases from V and 1 base from J, with 10 bases in between.

V gene TRBV9 combines with J gene TRBJ2-2, with D possibly matching TRBD1 (6 bases). Trimming took off 4 bases at V and 3 bases at J, with 16 bases between the two ends. The CDR3 length is 16 residues. Looked up from germline, CDR1 is SGDLS and CDR2 is YYNGEE. The CDR3 protein is CASSPQGALHTGELFF. In DNA form, the CDR3 reads TGTGCCAGCAGCCCACAGGGAGCCCTCCACACCGGGGAGCTGTTTTTT. Variable domain in full (rest from reference TRBV9 and TRBJ2-2): DSGVTQTPKHLITATGQRVTLRCSPRSGDLSVYWYQQSLDQGLQFLIQYYNGEERAKGNILERFSAQQFPDLHSELNLSSLELGDSALYFCASSPQGALHTGELFFGEGSRLTVL.

CDR3 amino acids: CASSPRRGVYNEQFF. In DNA, the CDR3 is TGTGCCAGCAGCCCTCGTAGGGGGGTATACAATGAGCAGTTCTTC. The rearrangement joins TRBV11-1 to TRBJ2-1; D tentatively reads TRBD1 or TRBD2 (6 bases each). V was trimmed by 5 bases and J by 4 bases, leaving 15 bases between them. From germline, CDR1 is SGHAT and CDR2 FQDESV (reference sequence). The CDR3 totals 15 residues.

This chain joins TRBV6-4 and TRBJ2-2, with D hard to call. V was shortened by 4 bases and J by 0 bases, with 6 bases between the two germline ends. CDR3 length equals 14 residues. Germline lookup yields CDR1 MRHNA and CDR2 SNTAGT. CDR3 amino acids: CASSVESNTGELFF. CDR3 nucleotides: TGTGCCAGCAGTGTAGAGTCGAACACCGGGGAGCTGTTTTTT.

The rearrangement links TRBV29-1 to TRBJ2-4; 8 bases agree with TRBD1. The germline V gene has CDR1 SQVTM and CDR2 ANQGSEA. The CDR3 length is 17 residues. V lost 7 bases to trimming and J lost 0 bases; unmatched junction nucleotides: 14. CDR3 residues: CSAAGDRFALAKNIQYF. The CDR3 nucleotides are TGCAGCGCTGCTGGGGACAGGTTCGCTTTAGCCAAAAACATTCAGTACTTC.

This clone was observed at least ten times. The gene calls are TRBV4-1 and TRBJ1-1, with D possibly being TRBD1 (5 bases). V lost 3 bases to trimming and J lost 1 base, with 12 bases between them. The CDR3 contains 15 residues. Germline CDR1 and CDR2: MGHRA and YSYEKL. The CDR3 sequence is CASSQETTGNTEAFF. CDR3 coding DNA: TGCGCCAGCAGCCAGGAAACTACAGGGAACACTGAAGCTTTCTTT.